This TCR beta chain was retrieved from a study of shared clonotypes between healthy human individuals (TCRdb year 2020). About the full investigation: Three men and a couple of women, aged 18 to 49 years, made up the cohort. Per donor, three plates each were used for CD4 naive and CD4 memory, two for CD8 naive, and one for CD8 memory. Blood TCR repertoires of several healthy adults were deeply sequenced to estimate repertoire size and the extent of clonotype sharing between individuals. Different laboratories and diverse techniques were used to prepare libraries and sequence TCR repertoires, to increase sequencing depth and limit assay-specific biases. Between about 0.85 and 9.5 billion PBMCs per donor were obtained by leukapheresis. Overall results and qualifications from the work: Incomplete sequencing was indicated by rarefaction of sorted-subset datasets, despite the large sequencing depth. Sampling was restricted to blood, and TCR repertoires in tissue are likely to differ from TCR repertoires in blood. Higher generation probabilities were observed for clonotypes shared by all four sorted-subset donors than for non-shared clonotypes. Naive subsets generally had larger estimated clonotype richness than memory subsets. Approximately 4.8% of naive CD4, roughly 3.6% of naive CD8, 2.3% of memory CD4, and 0.4% of memory CD8 clonotypes were shared across a few donors. The genetic and exposure-history diversity represented was limited by the small number of donors. Pairwise subsampling led to the expectation that sequencing depth would affect the degree of clonotype sharing among donors.

Reading from cysteine to phenylalanine, the CDR3 counts 14 amino acids. Just the 42-base CDR3 DNA is kept, in frame starting at base 1. According to the germline V gene, CDR1 reads SNHLY and CDR2 reads FYNNEI. The trim is 5 bases for V and 1 base for J, with a gap of 8 bases between the germline ends. Donors were healthy HIV-negative adults with no recently reported acute infections or vaccinations. Every donor was a Caucasian adult living in Nashville, Tennessee, USA. CD4+ T cells were enriched through magnetic negative selection, after which naive cells were positively selected on CD45RA and the remaining negative fraction served as the memory subset. Blood was collected by leukapheresis, and PBMCs were isolated by Ficoll-Histopaque density gradient centrifugation and then cryopreserved in liquid nitrogen vapor phase. Purity and quantity of every magnetically sorted T cell population were checked by analytical flow cytometry. Genomic DNA was isolated from every sorted fraction and measured by UV absorbance on a Nanodrop 2000c.

Of note for this clone: The antigen this receptor binds is unknown. No much larger clonotype is one base removed from it; base qualities were not supplied.

TCR CDR3 regions were amplified from genomic DNA by multiplex PCR using the deep immunoSEQ assay. Extracted genomic DNA from each cell subset was spread evenly across all wells of several immunoSEQ 96-well plates, with each plate serving as a replicate. For sorted subsets, roughly 0.2 ug genomic DNA, equal to 25,000 to 35,000 T cell genomes, was loaded into each replicate PCR. The purified libraries were quantified using a Qubit 3.0 fluorometer, sized with a Bioanalyzer 2100, and then quantified again using the KAPA Library Quantification kit. A separate single-read 150-cycle Illumina NextSeq 550 flow cell was used to sequence each immunoSEQ 96-well plate. Processing in the source paper ran as follows. Because the immunoSEQ output included only junctional sequences and no quality scores, the filtering could not be the same as the filtering used for full-length reads. To assign V/J genes and CDR3, sequences were annotated against IMGT germline references using PyIR, a Python wrapper for IgBLAST v1.9. Any read was removed if the V/J assignment was weak (E-value above 1e-6), the CDR3 was missing, or the read contained stop codons, out-of-frame junctions, or ambiguous translated residues. A V3J clonotype was defined by an identical inferred V gene, J gene, and CDR3 amino acid sequence. The percentage overlap between two repertoires was calculated by dividing the number of shared unique clonotypes by the size of the smaller repertoire. Repertoire richness was assessed with RTK rarefaction, the Chao1 estimator, and Recon v2.1 estimates of unobserved clonotypes. OLGA was used to compute generation probabilities for all TCRbeta clonotypes that the gDNA method yielded from a handful of donors. The table comes from immuneACCESS by way of TCRdb, which keeps in-frame sequences with V and J called. Part of the clones is missing from these tables; in studies checked, under half for an unresolved V gene and the rest for unknown reasons. That table supplies the V and J calls and clone size; D and trimming were determined from the DNA. Here the sample has around 1.5 million clones; approximately 98% occur a single time. Jointly, the top ten make up roughly 0.45% of the sample.

The source material was naive CD4+ T cells sorted from blood. The cell subset or site label corresponds to: CD45RA+ positively selected. The chain is made from TRBV2 and TRBJ1-4; a confident D gene designation cannot be given. The sequence derives from a man aged 25-45 years in good health. The nucleotide sequence is TGTGCCAGCAGTAGGAGGGTAACTAATGAAAAACTGTTTTTT. Translated, this gives CASSRRVTNEKLFF.